What follows are 16 T cell receptor beta chains derived from one specimen sequenced in a study of cytomegalovirus exposure and HLA in healthy donors. The table came from immunoSEQ multiplex PCR; TCRdb's copy has only in-frame clones and leaves some out. There are tens of thousands of clones in the sample; approximately 97% occur only once, and over 2% lies in the top ten. The sequencing input was PBMCs. The receptors were sampled from a man aged 18 to 30 in good health and CMV-seronegative.

This clone has just one count. This chain links TRBV19 with TRBJ1-1; 11 nucleotides match TRBD1. Germline-derived CDR1 and CDR2 are LNHDA and SQIVND (reference sequence). Trimming removed 4 bases from V and 5 bases from J; junction bases left unmatched: 6. The CDR3 is 15 amino acids. The CDR3 protein is CASSNGQGARTEAFF. For the CDR3, the DNA is TGTGCCAGTAGTAACGGACAGGGGGCGCGGACTGAAGCTTTCTTT.

This clone is a singleton in its sample. CDR3 region: CASSFSSGNTIYF. For the CDR3, the DNA is TGTGCCAGTAGTTTTAGCTCTGGAAACACCATATATTTT. The J gene is TRBJ1-3, the V gene TRBV19, with D unresolved. V lost 5 bases, J lost 0 bases, and 5 bases lay in between. CDR3 size: 13 residues. Germline V gene lookup returns CDR1 LNHDA and CDR2 SQIVND (reference sequence).

CDR3 in amino acids: CASSYTGGSGANVLTF. The CDR3 DNA sequence: TGTGCCAGCAGTTACACAGGGGGCTCTGGGGCCAACGTCCTGACTTTC. The chain recombines TRBV6-5 with TRBJ2-6, with 8 bases fitting TRBD1. J gave up 0 bases and V 2 bases, and 0 bases lay outside the gene matches. The CDR3 runs 16 residues. Germline V lookup: CDR1 MNHEY, CDR2 SVGAGI.

This sequence joins TRBV6-5 and TRBJ1-2, with 8 positions matching TRBD1. Germline assignment: CDR1 MNHEY and CDR2 SVGAGI. The CDR3 extends over 14 amino acids. The trim removed 5 bases at V and 7 bases at J, leaving 9 bases unmatched. The CDR3 nucleotides read TGTGCCAGCAGTCCTGACAGGGGAGGGGGTGGCTACACCTTC. Its translation is CASSPDRGGGGYTF.

The rearrangement uses TRBV19 and TRBJ1-1, with unresolved D. Germline V gives CDR1 LNHDA, CDR2 SQIVND (reference sequence). V lost 4 bases and J 2 bases, leaving 11 bases between the germline ends. The CDR3 covers 14 residues. The CDR3 bases are TGTGCCAGTAGTAAAAAAGGGAGTAACACTGAAGCTTTCTTT. It translates to CASSKKGSNTEAFF.

The chain joins TRBV11-2 to TRBJ1-2; TRBD1 aligns across 7 bases. Unmatched junction bases numbered 9, after V lost 5 bases and J lost 6 bases. CDR3 size: 14 residues. Per germline, CDR1 SGHAT and CDR2 FQNNGV. DNA of the CDR3: TGTGCCAGCAGCCCGAGGACAGGTTCGGATGGCTACACCTTC. Its protein product is CASSPRTGSDGYTF.

V is TRBV2 and J is TRBJ2-7; TRBD2 is a possible D gene (7 bases). The V end lost 5 bases, the J end lost 6 bases, and 20 bases lay between the germline ends. Germline assignment: CDR1 SNHLY and CDR2 FYNNEI. This CDR3 contains 15 residues. The chain's CDR3 is CASSSTGAGDSEQYF. The CDR3 DNA follows: TGTGCCAGCAGTAGTACGGGGGCGGGAGACTCCGAGCAGTACTTC.

The table lists this clone with a count of one. V is TRBV9 and J is TRBJ1-3; 9 bases are a match to TRBD1. Germline V gives CDR1 SGDLS, CDR2 YYNGEE. The CDR3 loop spans 17 amino acids. J was trimmed by 3 bases and V by 4 bases; bases with no gene match: 11. DNA of the CDR3: TGTGCCAGCAGCCCCCCGGGACAGGGATTGAGTGGAAACACCATATATTTT. Translation: CASSPPGQGLSGNTIYF.

The V call is TRBV6-1, the J call TRBJ1-4; D remains ambiguous. The CDR3 sequence is 15 residues long. CDR1 and CDR2 from the germline V gene are MNHNS and SASEGT. Trimming removed 1 base from V and 7 bases from J, with 13 bases in between. The CDR3 DNA reads TGTGCCAGCAGTGAAGTGACGGGGTCGAGTGAAAAACTGTTTTTT. Translating it yields CASSEVTGSSEKLFF.

This chain joins TRBV5-1 and TRBJ1-3; 7 bases are a match to TRBD1. V lost 4 bases to trimming and J lost 0 bases; unmatched junction nucleotides: 4. CDR3 length: 15 residues. CDR1 SGHRS and CDR2 YFSETQ come from the germline V gene. CDR3 sequence (DNA): TGCGCCAGCAGCCAAGGGACAGCCTCTGGAAACACCATATATTTT. Protein sequence: CASSQGTASGNTIYF.

The J gene is TRBJ2-6, the V gene TRBV27; D might be TRBD2 (6 bases). The V and J ends lost 4 bases and 1 base respectively, with 11 bases between them. CDR1 MNHEY and CDR2 SMNVEV come from the germline V gene (reference sequence). CDR3 length: 16 amino acids. CDR3: CASSSQGLSGANVLTF. Written as DNA, the CDR3 is TGTGCCAGCAGTTCCCAGGGACTGTCTGGGGCCAACGTCCTGACTTTC.

The chain combines TRBV6-5 with TRBJ1-5; tentatively, D is TRBD1 (5 bases). Per germline, CDR1 MNHEY and CDR2 SVGAGI. Trimming shortened V by 0 bases and J by 5 bases, and 11 bases separated the two germline ends. The CDR3 length is 15 residues. CDR3 nucleotides: TGTGCCAGCAGTTACTCAGCGTCGGGGGATCAGCCCCAGCATTTT. Translated: CASSYSASGDQPQHF.

Concerning this clone: The junction does not match germline at one end; this may be a read error. The chain employs TRBV10-3 and TRBJ2-7; D ambiguous. The CDR3 length is 13 residues. The germline gives CDR1 ENHRY, CDR2 SYGVKD. In DNA form, the CDR3 reads TGTGCCATGAGTGACCATTCTATCTACGAGCAGTACTTC. The encoded protein is CAMSDHSIYEQYF.

The J gene is TRBJ1-2, the V gene TRBV2; D might be TRBD1 (6 bases). Germline values: CDR1 SNHLY, CDR2 FYNNEI. The CDR3 runs 13 residues. Trimming took off 6 bases at V and 2 bases at J, with 10 bases between the two ends. CDR3 in DNA: TGTGCCAGCAGGGCGGACAGCAACTATGGCTACACCTTC. It is translated as CASRADSNYGYTF.

V and J are TRBV13 and TRBJ2-1; D call uncertain. Between the trimmed V and J ends, which lost 6 bases and 8 bases, there was a span of 8 bases. The CDR3 loop spans 11 amino acids. Germline V gene lookup returns CDR1 PRHDT and CDR2 FYEKMQ (reference sequence). CDR3 coding DNA: TGTGCCAGCAGTCTAGAGGATGAGCAGTTCTTC. Translation gives CASSLEDEQFF.

The chain is built from TRBV2 and TRBJ1-5; 10 positions match TRBD1. Germline V CDR1 and CDR2: SNHLY, FYNNEI. CDR3 size: 16 residues. The V segment lost 7 bases and the J segment 2 bases; nucleotides outside the gene matches: 8. The CDR3 nucleotides read TGTGCCAGCAACGTTGACAGGGGGCATGGCAATCAGCCCCAGCATTTT. It encodes CASNVDRGHGNQPQHF. The variable domain in full, with the rest retrieved from reference TRBV2 and TRBJ1-5, is EPEVTQTPSHQVTQMGQEVILRCVPISNHLYFYWYRQILGQKVEFLVSFYNNEISEKSEIFDDQFSVERPDGSNFTLKIRSTKLEDSAMYFCASNVDRGHGNQPQHFGDGTRLSIL.